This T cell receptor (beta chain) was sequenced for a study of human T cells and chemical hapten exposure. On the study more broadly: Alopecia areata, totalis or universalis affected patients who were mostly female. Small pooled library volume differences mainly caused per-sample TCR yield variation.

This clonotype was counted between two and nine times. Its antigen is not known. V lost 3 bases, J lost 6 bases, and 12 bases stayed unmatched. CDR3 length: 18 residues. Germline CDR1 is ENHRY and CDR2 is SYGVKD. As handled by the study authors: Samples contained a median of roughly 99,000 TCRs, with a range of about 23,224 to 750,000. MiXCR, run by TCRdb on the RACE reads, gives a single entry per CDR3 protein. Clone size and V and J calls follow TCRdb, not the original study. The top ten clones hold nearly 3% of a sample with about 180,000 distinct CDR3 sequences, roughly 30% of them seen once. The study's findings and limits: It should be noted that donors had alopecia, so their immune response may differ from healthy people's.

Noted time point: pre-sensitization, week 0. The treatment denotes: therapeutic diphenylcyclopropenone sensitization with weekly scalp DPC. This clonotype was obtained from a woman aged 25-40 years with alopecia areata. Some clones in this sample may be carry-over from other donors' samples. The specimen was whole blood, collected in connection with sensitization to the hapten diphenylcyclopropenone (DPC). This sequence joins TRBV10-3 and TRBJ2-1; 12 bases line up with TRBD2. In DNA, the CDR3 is TGTGCCATCAGTGAAGACCTAGCGGGGGGGCCGGGCCCCAATGAGCAGTTCTTC. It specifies CAISEDLAGGPGPNEQFF.